The clone carrying this T cell receptor (beta chain) was counted at least ten times. Its target is not known. The sample comes from a study of CD8 T cells in ankylosing spondylitis. General study findings and limits: In the blood and synovial fluid of reactive arthritis, some motif variants had been previously reported. Within matched ankylosing spondylitis synovial fluid, disease-linked clones were reportedly significantly enriched. Among TCR beta sequences, a motif of roughly 8 highly homologous variants appeared characteristic of ankylosing spondylitis blood. Relatively scarce in peripheral blood, disease-linked clones were CD8+.

CDR3 length equals 15 residues. The V end lost 2 bases, the J end lost 4 bases, and 13 bases lay between the germline ends. Germline lookup yields CDR1 MNHEY and CDR2 SVGAGI. TCRdb independently ran MiXCR on the 5' RACE reads; one entry per CDR3 protein. The table shows fewer than 550,000 distinct CDR3 sequences, with roughly 5.3% occurring only once. Sequenced input: blood, either unsorted or a sorted T cell fraction (not recorded which). The chain couples TRBV6-5 to TRBJ2-3; weak D call: TRBD2 (5 bases). The clonotype originates from a male donor with ankylosing spondylitis. This CDR3 reads CASSYMPLRADTQYF. DNA for the CDR3: TGTGCCAGCAGTTACATGCCGTTGAGGGCAGATACGCAGTATTTT.